The entry below describes one T cell receptor beta chain. Antigen: not known. The sample comes from a study of cytomegalovirus exposure and HLA in healthy donors. The study ran its PCR with 60 Vbeta and 13 Jbeta primers. This table comes from immunoSEQ multiplex PCR, and its TCRdb copy is limited to in-frame clones, with some not included. The sample records 99,000 or so clones, around 73% being singletons. Findings and limits, study-wide: Clonal expansion, a later analysis showed, was greater in HLA-associated TCR beta chains than in equally common others.

The sequencing sample was made of PBMCs. This sequence was found in a man under 40 in good health and CMV-seronegative.

CDR3 DNA sequence: TGCGCCAGCAGCCCCGAGGGTAGCCGCGGCTACACCTTC. It translates to CASSPEGSRGYTF. The chain employs TRBV5-1 and TRBJ1-2; D remains unclear. The CDR3 totals 13 residues. Trimming removed 4 bases from V and 8 bases from J, with 15 bases in between. Germline CDR1 is SGHRS and CDR2 is YFSETQ.